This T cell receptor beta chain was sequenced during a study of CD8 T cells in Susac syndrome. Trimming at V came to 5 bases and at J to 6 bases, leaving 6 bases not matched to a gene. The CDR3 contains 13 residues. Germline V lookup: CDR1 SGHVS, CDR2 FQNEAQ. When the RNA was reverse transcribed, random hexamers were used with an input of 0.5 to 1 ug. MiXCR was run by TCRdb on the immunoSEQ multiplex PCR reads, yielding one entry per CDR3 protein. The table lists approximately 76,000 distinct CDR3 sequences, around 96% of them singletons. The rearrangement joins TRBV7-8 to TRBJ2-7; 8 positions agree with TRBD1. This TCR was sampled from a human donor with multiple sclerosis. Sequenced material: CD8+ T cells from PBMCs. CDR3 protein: CASSPYQGAEQYF. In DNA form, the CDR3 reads TGTGCCAGCAGCCCGTACCAGGGGGCCGAGCAGTACTTC.